This T cell receptor beta chain comes out of a study of cytomegalovirus exposure and HLA in healthy donors. Looking at the study overall: The roughly 110 validation repertoires used the same platform as the approximately 700 first-cohort repertoires (as reported by a later analysis). Overall study results and limits: According to the study, 150 to 200 TCR beta chains were cytomegalovirus-associated. First-cohort TCR clusters tended to co-occur in the 120 or so validation repertoires, a later analysis found.

Measured with immunoSEQ multiplex PCR; TCRdb has only the in-frame clones, and not every one. The data hold 100,000 to 120,000 clones, with around 87% observed a single time. On this clone itself: The antigen remains unidentified.

CDR3 length: 12 residues. Germline CDR1 and CDR2: MNHEY and SVGAGI. Trimming removed 6 bases from V and 3 bases from J, with 5 bases in between. The specimen was PBMCs. The rearrangement links TRBV6-5 to TRBJ2-2; D not certain. The sequence was collected from a woman in her 30s in good health and CMV-seropositive. The DNA for the CDR3 is TGTGCCAGCAGACTGTACACCGGGGAGCTGTTTTTT. It encodes CASRLYTGELFF.